Following are 30 T cell receptor beta chains from one sample sequenced in a study of beta chain features in type 1 diabetes. As every portion of the isolated RNA was reverse transcribed, the sequencing read expressed TCRB transcripts. Measured with immunoSEQ multiplex PCR; TCRdb has only the in-frame clones, and not every one. Of about 220,000 clones listed, roughly 10% are singletons. Sequencing was done on a sample of central memory CD4+ T cells from blood. These receptors were obtained from a man between 18 and 35 years old in good health.

This clone was counted once. The V and J genes are TRBV28 and TRBJ2-6, with D tentatively TRBD1 (6 bases). The V gene's germline CDR1 is MDHEN and CDR2 SYDVKM. Deletions cut 6 bases from V and 2 bases from J, with 11 bases between. The CDR3 has 15 amino acids. Here the CDR3 DNA reads TGTGCCAGCAGCGTCCAGGGGCCTGGGGCCAACGTCCTGACTTTC. This codes for CASSVQGPGANVLTF.

This clone was observed a handful of times. The CDR3 loop is CASTQGRGRYTGELFF. The CDR3 DNA follows: TGTGCCAGCACCCAGGGCAGGGGTCGGTACACCGGGGAGCTGTTTTTT. The genes are TRBV25-1 and TRBJ2-2; D is possibly TRBD1 (6 bases). V dropped 7 bases and J dropped 3 bases, with 18 bases sitting between them. Germline-derived CDR1 and CDR2 are MGHDK and SYGVNS. CDR3 length equals 16 residues. The whole variable domain, filled in from reference TRBV25-1 and TRBJ2-2, reads EADIYQTPRYLVIGTGKKITLECSQTMGHDKMYWYQQDPGMELHLIHYSYGVNSTEKGDLSSESTVSRIRTEHFPLTLESARPSHTSQYLCASTQGRGRYTGELFFGEGSRLTVL.

There are a few counts of this clone. The V and J genes are TRBV4-3 and TRBJ2-5; 7 bases match TRBD2. The CDR3 runs 14 residues. Germline V gene lookup returns CDR1 LGHNA and CDR2 YSLEER. Germline trimming cut 0 bases from V and 11 bases from J; bases unmatched to any gene: 9. The CDR3 region has the DNA TGCGCCAGCAGCCAAGAGCCCGGTGCGGGGGAGCAGTACTTC. Translated, it gives CASSQEPGAGEQYF.

This clone has more than one count but fewer than ten. The chain recombines TRBV15 with TRBJ2-3, with D tentatively TRBD1 (6 bases). Germline V gene data show CDR1 as LNHNV and CDR2 as YYDKDF (reference sequence). This CDR3 has 16 residues. Trimming took off 5 bases at V and 6 bases at J, with 21 bases between the two ends. The CDR3 loop reads CATSSGGRTGLDTQYF. The CDR3 region has the DNA TGTGCCACCAGCTCAGGTGGGAGAACAGGGTTGGATACGCAGTATTTT.

This clone came up many times. Other DNA sequences in this sample translate to the same CDR3. The chain uses TRBV7-9 and TRBJ2-1; TRBD2 matches at 10 bases. Germline CDR1 is SEHNR and CDR2 is FQNEAQ (reference sequence). Trimming at V came to 0 bases and at J to 2 bases, leaving 1 base not matched to a gene. This CDR3 is 16 amino acids long. The CDR3 sequence: CASSLALAGTYNEQFF. The CDR3 DNA sequence: TGTGCCAGCAGCTTAGCACTAGCGGGGACCTACAATGAGCAGTTCTTC.

Comments on this clone: At one end the junction does not follow the germline gene, possibly because of a read error. The V and J genes are TRBV9 and TRBJ1-1; D not resolved. Germline V gene data show CDR1 as SGDLS and CDR2 as YYNGEE. This CDR3 has 16 residues. The CDR3 is CASSPSTPPQNAEAFF. CDR3 bases: TGTGCCAGCAGCCCTTCGACACCCCCCCAGAACGCTGAAGCTTTCTTT.

V usage is TRBV6-5 and J usage is TRBJ1-5, with TRBD1 as a possible D gene (5 bases). With 8 bases removed from V and 4 bases from J, the gap between germline ends came to 12 bases. CDR1 is MNHEY, CDR2 SVGAGI, per germline. The CDR3 sequence is 13 residues long. CDR3: CASGRGGNQPQHF. The CDR3 region has the DNA TGTGCCAGCGGACGGGGGGGGAATCAGCCCCAGCATTTT.

This clone was observed at least ten times. The chain joins TRBV4-1 to TRBJ2-1; the D gene is possibly TRBD1 (5 bases). The CDR3 sequence is 16 residues long. The V gene lost 1 base and the J gene lost 0 bases, with 10 bases spanning the gap. Germline assignment: CDR1 MGHRA and CDR2 YSYEKL. Here the CDR3 DNA reads TGCGCCAGCAGCCAAGCCCAGGGTTACTCCTACAATGAGCAGTTCTTC. It yields the protein CASSQAQGYSYNEQFF.

The chain uses TRBV19 and TRBJ2-1; no definite D call. This CDR3 contains 14 residues. Trimming left V 1 base short and J 3 bases short, with 7 bases between. The germline V gene has CDR1 LNHDA and CDR2 SQIVND (reference sequence). For the CDR3, the DNA is TGTGCCAGTAGTATAGGTCAGTACTACAATGAGCAGTTCTTC. Translating gives CASSIGQYYNEQFF.

This rearrangement joins TRBV2 to TRBJ2-1, with 12 bases matching TRBD2. The CDR3 has 17 residues. Germline V lookup: CDR1 SNHLY, CDR2 FYNNEI. Trimming cost V 7 bases and J 9 bases; bases outside gene matches: 16. The CDR3 nucleotides are TGTGCCAGCAAGGGACTCAGGGGGACTAGCGGGTCTGGTGAGCAGTTCTTC. Translating gives CASKGLRGTSGSGEQFF. Filled out from reference TRBV2 and TRBJ2-1, the complete variable domain reads EPEVTQTPSHQVTQMGQEVILRCVPISNHLYFYWYRQILGQKVEFLVSFYNNEISEKSEIFDDQFSVERPDGSNFTLKIRSTKLEDSAMYFCASKGLRGTSGSGEQFFGPGTRLTVL.

This clone was seen more than once but under ten times. The chain links TRBV11-2 to TRBJ2-5; perhaps TRBD2 as D (5 bases). Trimming stripped 5 bases from V and 5 bases from J, with 6 bases between. CDR3 length: 11 amino acids. The germline CDR1 and CDR2 sequences are SGHAT and FQNNGV. CDR3 nucleotides: TGTGCCAGCAGCCGCGGGGAGACCCAGTACTTC. It is translated as CASSRGETQYF.

In this sample, this clone turned up a few times. The V gene is TRBV7-2, the J gene TRBJ2-7; 11 bases map to TRBD2. Germline V gene sequence: CDR1 SGHTA, CDR2 FQGNSA. This CDR3 spans 16 amino acids. The V and J ends lost 5 bases and 2 bases, in that order; junction bases with no gene match: 8. CDR3 bases: TGTGCCAGCAGCCCAACCCGACTAGCGGGGACCTACGAGCAGTACTTC. This encodes CASSPTRLAGTYEQYF.

This clone has just a few counts. The rearrangement uses TRBV19 and TRBJ2-4; D is undetermined. Deletions cut 2 bases from V and 9 bases from J, with 5 bases between. The V gene's germline CDR1 is LNHDA and CDR2 SQIVND (reference sequence). The CDR3 contains 11 residues. DNA for the CDR3: TGTGCCAGTAGTATATGGGGCATTCAGTACTTC. It encodes CASSIWGIQYF.

V gene TRBV7-2 combines with J gene TRBJ2-3; 9 bases line up with TRBD1. This CDR3 is 17 amino acids long. Germline CDR1 and CDR2: SGHTA and FQGNSA. Germline trimming cut 3 bases from V and 5 bases from J; bases unmatched to any gene: 12. This CDR3 reads CASSFRPPGQGGDTQYF. The CDR3 DNA sequence: TGTGCCAGCAGCTTTAGGCCGCCGGGACAGGGTGGAGATACGCAGTATTTT.

The rearrangement uses TRBV19 and TRBJ1-5; 8 bases fit TRBD1. This CDR3 is built from 15 residues. From germline, CDR1 is LNHDA and CDR2 SQIVND (reference sequence). Germline trimming cut 6 bases from V and 3 bases from J; bases unmatched to any gene: 7. CDR3 region: CASRTGQANNQPQHF. CDR3 sequence (DNA): TGTGCCAGTAGGACGGGACAGGCGAACAATCAGCCCCAGCATTTT.

The chain employs TRBV9 and TRBJ2-5; D is possibly TRBD2 (5 bases). This CDR3 contains 14 residues. Germline V gene data show CDR1 as SGDLS and CDR2 as YYNGEE. The V end lost 2 bases, the J end lost 1 base, and 9 bases lay between the germline ends. The CDR3 sequence is CASSVASGQETQYF. The CDR3, as DNA: TGTGCCAGCAGCGTCGCCAGCGGCCAAGAGACCCAGTACTTC.

The CDR3 coding sequence is TGTGCCAGCAGCTTGGGTCCGGCGGACAGCACAGATACGCAGTATTTT. Its translation: CASSLGPADSTDTQYF. This chain connects TRBV5-4 to TRBJ2-3; D is ambiguous. The CDR3 extends over 16 amino acids. Germline loops: CDR1 SGHNT, CDR2 YYREEE (reference sequence). Trimming left V 0 bases short and J 0 bases short, with 11 bases between.

There are a few counts of this clone. The chain has TRBV30 and TRBJ1-2; D gene uncertain. V lost 0 bases and J lost 4, with 3 bases in between. Germline values: CDR1 GTSNPN, CDR2 SVGIG (reference sequence). The CDR3 has 11 amino acids. CDR3 sequence reads: CAWSVVYGYTF. The CDR3 nucleotides are TGTGCCTGGAGTGTAGTCTATGGCTACACCTTC.

This clone has only a few counts. Other nucleotide sequences in the sample specify the same CDR3. The V gene is TRBV2, the J gene TRBJ2-5; D is ambiguous. Looked up from germline, CDR1 is SNHLY and CDR2 is FYNNEI. The V end was cut by 4 bases, the J end by 3 bases, with 9 bases between. CDR3 length: 13 residues. In DNA form, the CDR3 reads TGTGCCAGCAGTGTTGGGCTAGAAGAGACCCAGTACTTC. Protein sequence: CASSVGLEETQYF.

As DNA, the CDR3 is TGTGCTAGTGGCCCGGACAGCCGTAGTGGTGAGGGCTACACCTTC. It codes for CASGPDSRSGEGYTF. V gene TRBV12-5 combines with J gene TRBJ1-2; TRBD1 might be the D (6 bases). The CDR3 is 15 amino acids. Trimming stripped 6 bases from V and 8 bases from J, with 22 bases between. Germline CDR1 and CDR2: LGHNT and FRNRAP.

J is TRBJ2-7 and V is TRBV30, with D hard to call. The V gene lost 3 bases and the J gene lost 0 bases, with 12 bases spanning the gap. Per the germline V gene, CDR1 is GTSNPN and CDR2 is SVGIG (reference sequence). This CDR3 spans 14 amino acids. CDR3 protein: CAWRGRSYSYEQYF. The CDR3 nucleotides are TGTGCCTGGAGGGGTAGGTCCTACTCCTACGAGCAGTACTTC.

The rearrangement uses TRBV7-2 and TRBJ1-1, with D possibly matching TRBD1 (5 bases). The CDR3 is made up of 14 amino acids. Germline-derived CDR1 and CDR2 are SGHTA and FQGNSA. Trimming took off 4 bases at V and 3 bases at J, with 12 bases between the two ends. The CDR3: CASSYRGGDTEAFF. The CDR3 region has the DNA TGTGCCAGCAGCTACCGCGGGGGAGACACTGAAGCTTTCTTT. Full variable domain (outside the CDR3, taken from reference TRBV7-2 and TRBJ1-1): GAGVSQSPSNKVTEKGKDVELRCDPISGHTALYWYRQSLGQGLEFLIYFQGNSAPDKSGLPSDRFSAERTGGSVSTLTIQRTQQEDSAVYLCASSYRGGDTEAFFGQGTRLTVV.

With regard to this clone: A far larger clone differs by one base, so this is likely a read error. The sample holds other DNA sequences that translate to the same CDR3. This chain uses TRBV7-8 with TRBJ2-6, with 9 positions matching TRBD1. Per the germline V gene, CDR1 is SGHVS and CDR2 is FQNEAQ. With V trimmed by 5 bases and J by 1 base, 9 bases remained unmatched. The CDR3 consists of 18 residues. CDR3 sequence: CASSARDRVLSGANVLTF. DNA of the CDR3: TGTGCCAGCAGCGCGCGGGACAGGGTGCTGTCTGGGGCCAACGTCCTGACTTTC.

This clone appeared a few times. The chain carries TRBV28 and TRBJ2-7; a possible D gene is TRBD2 (6 bases). Deletions cut 8 bases from V and 2 bases from J, with 13 bases between. CDR3 length: 13 amino acids. Per the germline V gene, CDR1 is MDHEN and CDR2 is SYDVKM. CDR3 sequence reads: CASGGLQAYEQYF. In nucleotides, the CDR3 is TGTGCCAGCGGGGGACTCCAGGCCTACGAGCAGTACTTC.

This clone was detected only a few times. This chain connects TRBV7-2 to TRBJ2-7; D possibly corresponds to TRBD2 (6 bases). The CDR3 runs to 13 residues. Germline values: CDR1 SGHTA, CDR2 FQGNSA. The V end lost 6 bases, the J end lost 3 bases, and 12 bases lay between the germline ends. The DNA of the CDR3 is TGTGCCAGCAGTCAACTAGCTTACTACGAGCAGTACTTC. Residues: CASSQLAYYEQYF.

V is TRBV19 and J is TRBJ1-2; D gene ambiguous. Germline V lookup: CDR1 LNHDA, CDR2 SQIVND (reference sequence). The ends were cut back, 3 bases at V and 6 bases at J, with 17 bases in the middle. This CDR3 comprises 15 residues. In DNA, the CDR3 is TGTGCCAGTAGTATTACCCCGGACGCGGTCGATGGCTACACCTTC. Its protein is CASSITPDAVDGYTF.

In this sample, this clone turned up a few times. CDR3 sequence reads: CASSLGTGGLADTQYF. CDR3 bases: TGCGCCAGCAGCTTGGGGACAGGGGGATTGGCGGATACGCAGTATTTT. V usage is TRBV5-1 and J usage is TRBJ2-3; 10 nucleotides agree with TRBD1. Germline V gives CDR1 SGHRS, CDR2 YFSETQ. V trimming: 0 bases; J trimming: 6 bases; junction bases outside the gene matches: 7. This CDR3 spans 16 amino acids.

In this sample, this clone turned up a few times. The V and J genes are TRBV18 and TRBJ2-6, with 8 bases aligning to TRBD1. J lost 1 base, V lost 2 bases, and 4 bases had no gene match. CDR1 and CDR2 (germline): KGHSH, LQKENI. This CDR3 has 17 amino acids. The CDR3 region has the DNA TGTGCCAGCTCACCAGGACAGGGTGGTTCTGGGGCCAACGTCCTGACTTTC. It encodes CASSPGQGGSGANVLTF.

The sample holds a few counts of this clone. The J gene is TRBJ2-7, the V gene TRBV13, with 9 bases lining up with TRBD1. The CDR3 is 14 amino acids. Germline trimming cut 8 bases from V and 6 bases from J; bases unmatched to any gene: 11. Germline values: CDR1 PRHDT, CDR2 FYEKMQ (reference sequence). The CDR3 sequence: CASAGQGLKLEQYF. The CDR3 region has the DNA TGTGCCAGCGCGGGACAGGGATTGAAGCTCGAGCAGTACTTC.

This clone was detected ten times or more. The chain couples TRBV13 to TRBJ2-3; D may be TRBD1 (7 bases). The CDR3 has 17 amino acids. Trimming left V 1 base short and J 3 bases short, with 17 bases between. Germline CDR1 PRHDT, CDR2 FYEKMQ (reference sequence). The chain's CDR3 is CASSLAAGQAGTDTQYF. CDR3 coding DNA: TGTGCCAGCAGCTTAGCGGCCGGACAGGCGGGGACAGATACGCAGTATTTT.